The present T cell receptor (beta chain) was sequenced within a study of CD8 T cells in Susac syndrome. Findings of the study overall: That the number of individuals in its TCR sequencing and HLA analysis was relatively small was acknowledged by the study.

As regards this clonotype: The antigen is not known.

Sequencing of TCR beta, carried out with a high-throughput approach, was applied to CD8+ and CD4+ T cells from the blood. TEMRA cells were FACS-enriched, unlike CD8+ and CD4+ T cells, which were negatively isolated. It was with random hexamers that roughly 0.5 to 1 ug RNA was reverse transcribed. By means of immunoSEQ multiplex PCR, TCR beta CDR3 spanning 54 Vbeta and 13 Jbeta underwent amplification. Using its own MiXCR run on the immunoSEQ multiplex PCR reads, TCRdb lists one record per CDR3 protein. The sample consists of 300,000 or so distinct CDR3 sequences, under 95% of them appearing once. V lost 3 bases to trimming and J lost 3 bases; unmatched junction nucleotides: 5. CDR1 is SGDLS and CDR2 is YYNGEE in the germline V gene. CDR3 length equals 15 residues.

Specimen: CD4+ T cells from PBMCs. This TCR derives from a human donor with multiple sclerosis. The rearrangement uses TRBV9 and TRBJ2-3, with 9 positions matching TRBD1. The CDR3 here is CASSARDRVTDTQYF. The CDR3, as DNA: TGTGCCAGCAGCGCCCGGGACAGGGTAACAGATACGCAGTATTTT.